Below, 23 T cell receptor beta chains from the same sample are listed, as sequenced in a study of blood T cells in healthy people across ages. A second PCR, run for about 7 to 11 cycles, used a sample-barcoded 5' primer plus a J-beta primer mix. TCRdb fed the 5' RACE reads into MiXCR, producing one record per CDR3 protein. There are roughly 1,500,000 distinct CDR3 sequences in the sample; 42% occur only once, and approximately 7.9% lies in the top ten. What was sequenced was blood. These receptors were collected from a young woman in good health.

This clonotype was seen a few times. The chain recombines TRBV20-1 with TRBJ2-1; 8 nucleotides line up with TRBD1. The CDR3 consists of 16 residues. Losses at the gene ends were 1 base for V and 6 bases for J; bases not matched to a gene: 11. The germline gives CDR1 DFQATT, CDR2 SNEGSKA (reference sequence). CDR3 in DNA: TGCAGTGCTAGAGGGGCGACAGGGGCCCTTGGCAATGAGCAGTTCTTC. It is translated as CSARGATGALGNEQFF.

This chain's CDR3 is CASSLESPSTDTQYF. The CDR3 region has the DNA TGTGCCAGCAGTTTAGAATCACCTAGCACAGATACGCAGTATTTT. The chain is built from TRBV12-3 or TRBV12-4 and TRBJ2-3; D unresolved. With 1 base removed from V and 0 bases from J, the gap between germline ends came to 8 bases. The CDR3 totals 15 residues.

To note about this clonotype: This clone may be a read error of a much larger clone one base away. This chain uses TRBV4-2 with TRBJ2-4, with D perhaps assigned TRBD1 or TRBD2 (5 bases each). Trimming took off 0 bases at V and 15 bases at J, with 12 bases between the two ends. The CDR3 totals 12 residues. CDR1 and CDR2 from the germline V gene are LGHNA and YNFKEQ. The CDR3 DNA follows: TGTGCCAGCAGCCAAGATGTGGGGGAGCGGTACTTC. It encodes CASSQDVGERYF.

This clonotype occurred a few times. The gene calls are TRBV28 and TRBJ2-4; 10 bases fit TRBD1. Matching the DNA end better, TRBJ2-7 makes the J call doubtful. Germline V lookup: CDR1 MDHEN, CDR2 SYDVKM. The CDR3 is 13 residues long. CDR3 sequence reads: CASSGTGANEQYF. The CDR3 coding sequence is TGTGCGAGCTCCGGGACAGGGGCGAACGAGCAGTACTTC.

The V gene is TRBV7-2, the J gene TRBJ2-1; the match to TRBD2 covers 8 bases. The CDR3 is 15 amino acids. In germline, CDR1 is SGHTA, CDR2 FQGNSA. The ends lost 3 bases at V and 2 bases at J; junction bases unmatched: 3. DNA for the CDR3: TGTGCCAGCAGCTTTCTAGCGGGCCCCTACAATGAGCAGTTCTTC. Translation gives CASSFLAGPYNEQFF. The full variable domain, with the rest looked up from reference TRBV7-2 and TRBJ2-1, is GAGVSQSPSNKVTEKGKDVELRCDPISGHTALYWYRQSLGQGLEFLIYFQGNSAPDKSGLPSDRFSAERTGGSVSTLTIQRTQQEDSAVYLCASSFLAGPYNEQFFGPGTRLTVL.

This clonotype was counted between two and nine times. The chain links TRBV5-5 to TRBJ2-1; D is possibly TRBD1 (6 bases). With 0 bases removed from V and 4 bases from J, the gap between germline ends came to 11 bases. Germline loops: CDR1 SGHKS, CDR2 YYEKEE (reference sequence). This CDR3 region has 15 residues. The CDR3 sequence: CASSLVWGHYNEQFF. The CDR3 DNA sequence: TGTGCCAGCAGCTTGGTCTGGGGGCATTACAATGAGCAGTTCTTC.

The gene calls are TRBV5-6 and TRBJ2-3; 12 nucleotides match TRBD2. Germline V gene lookup returns CDR1 SGHDT and CDR2 YYEEEE. The CDR3 is 17 amino acids. The trim removed 2 bases at V and 2 bases at J, leaving 6 bases unmatched. The CDR3 is CASSLRTSGAPTDTQYF. The CDR3 coding sequence is TGTGCCAGCAGCTTAAGGACTAGCGGGGCCCCCACAGATACGCAGTATTTT.

There are a few counts of this clonotype. The rearrangement joins TRBV20-1 to TRBJ2-1; D remains ambiguous. V was pared by 5 bases and J by 6 bases, with 17 bases between. Per germline, CDR1 DFQATT and CDR2 SNEGSKA (reference sequence). This CDR3 region has 14 residues. CDR3 protein: CSASQAKTPNEQFF. As DNA, the CDR3 is TGCAGTGCTTCCCAAGCCAAGACCCCCAATGAGCAGTTCTTC.

The chain recombines TRBV15 with TRBJ1-2; the D gene is possibly TRBD1 (5 bases). V gave up 0 bases and J gave up 8 bases, with 16 bases separating them. The CDR3 covers 15 residues. CDR1 LNHNV and CDR2 YYDKDF come from the germline V gene (reference sequence). The CDR3 nucleotides are TGTGCCACCAGCAGAGATACGGAGGGGACGGAGGGCTACACCTTC. Its protein is CATSRDTEGTEGYTF. Full variable domain (remainder filled in from reference TRBV15 and TRBJ1-2): DAMVIQNPRYQVTQFGKPVTLSCSQTLNHNVMYWYQQKSSQAPKLLFHYYDKDFNNEADTPDNFQSRRPNTSFCFLDIRSPGLGDTAMYLCATSRDTEGTEGYTFGSGTRLTVV.

Only a few counts were recorded for this clonotype. The V gene is TRBV14, the J gene TRBJ1-6; D remains unclear. This CDR3 is built from 15 residues. The germline V gene encodes CDR1 SGHDN and CDR2 FVKESK. Trimming stripped 0 bases from V and 8 bases from J, with 11 bases between. The CDR3 loop is CASSQEGSAYSPLHF. CDR3 sequence (DNA): TGTGCCAGCAGCCAAGAGGGATCCGCTTATTCACCCCTCCACTTT.

The chain carries TRBV28 and TRBJ2-7, with 9 bases aligning to TRBD1. The germline gives CDR1 MDHEN, CDR2 SYDVKM. V trimming: 4 bases; J trimming: 3 bases; junction bases outside the gene matches: 7. CDR3 length: 15 amino acids. The CDR3 region has the DNA TGTGCCAGCAGTTCTCAGGGGACAGGGCTCTACGAGCAGTACTTC. This encodes CASSSQGTGLYEQYF. Full variable domain (remainder filled in from reference TRBV28 and TRBJ2-7): DVKVTQSSRYLVKRTGEKVFLECVQDMDHENMFWYRQDPGLGLRLIYFSYDVKMKEKGDIPEGYSVSREKKERFSLILESASTNQTSMYLCASSSQGTGLYEQYFGPGTRLTVT.

J is TRBJ1-6 and V is TRBV28; 8 bases agree with TRBD1. CDR1 is MDHEN and CDR2 is SYDVKM in the germline V gene. The V gene end was trimmed by 3 bases and the J gene end by 8 bases; junction bases not matched to a gene: 6. This CDR3 is 15 amino acids long. The CDR3 DNA reads TGTGCCAGCAGTTTGGCTGGACAGGGAGATTCACCCCTCCACTTT. Amino acids: CASSLAGQGDSPLHF. Full variable domain (missing parts from reference TRBV28 and TRBJ1-6): DVKVTQSSRYLVKRTGEKVFLECVQDMDHENMFWYRQDPGLGLRLIYFSYDVKMKEKGDIPEGYSVSREKKERFSLILESASTNQTSMYLCASSLAGQGDSPLHFGNGTRLTVT.

Here the CDR3 DNA reads TGCGCCAGCAGCCACAGGGTACTTGGAAGTGAAGCTTTCTTT. This codes for CASSHRVLGSEAFF. The J gene is TRBJ1-1, the V gene TRBV4-1; D may be TRBD1 (5 bases). The germline V gene has CDR1 MGHRA and CDR2 YSYEKL. Trimming stripped 3 bases from V and 7 bases from J, with 15 bases between. CDR3 size: 14 residues.

This chain links TRBV5-5 with TRBJ2-1; D ambiguous. V lost 2 bases to trimming and J lost 8 bases, with 14 bases between them. The CDR3 runs to 14 residues. Germline V gene data show CDR1 as SGHKS and CDR2 as YYEKEE (reference sequence). The CDR3, as DNA: TGTGCCAGCAGCTTAGGCCCGGTGAGCGATGAGCAGTTCTTC. It is translated as CASSLGPVSDEQFF.

This clonotype was observed a handful of times. CDR3 sequence: CASIPGQTGHGYTF. In DNA, the CDR3 is TGTGCCAGCATCCCCGGACAGACCGGGCATGGCTACACCTTC. The V call is TRBV6-6, the J call TRBJ1-2; D is possibly TRBD1 (6 bases). Per germline, CDR1 MNHNY and CDR2 SVGAGI (reference sequence). This CDR3 has 14 amino acids. V lost 7 bases, J lost 6 bases, and 18 bases lay in between.

The gene calls are TRBV20-1 and TRBJ1-1, with D uncertain. V lost 5 bases to trimming and J lost 3 bases, with 7 bases between them. This CDR3 has 11 amino acids. From germline, CDR1 is DFQATT and CDR2 SNEGSKA (reference sequence). The CDR3 sequence is CSAPGYTEAFF. CDR3 coding DNA: TGCAGTGCTCCGGGGTACACTGAAGCTTTCTTT.

This sequence joins TRBV28 and TRBJ1-5; the match to TRBD1 covers 7 bases. Germline values: CDR1 MDHEN, CDR2 SYDVKM. After removal of 6 bases from V and 9 bases from J, the junction contained 11 bases not matched to a gene. The CDR3 totals 14 residues. CDR3 region: CASRGTAQSGPQHF. The CDR3 region has the DNA TGTGCCAGCAGGGGGACAGCACAATCAGGGCCCCAGCATTTT.

V gene TRBV20-1 combines with J gene TRBJ2-3, with 10 nucleotides matching TRBD2. CDR3 length: 15 amino acids. From germline, CDR1 is DFQATT and CDR2 SNEGSKA (reference sequence). This CDR3 is CRAHGLAGAGDTQYF. In DNA, the CDR3 is TGCAGAGCTCATGGGCTAGCGGGAGCGGGAGATACGCAGTATTTT.

This clonotype occurred a few times. This chain links TRBV12-5 with TRBJ2-5; D is possibly TRBD2 (5 bases). The germline CDR1 and CDR2 sequences are LGHNT and FRNRAP. The CDR3 is 13 residues long. The V gene lost 6 bases and the J gene lost 5 bases, with 13 bases spanning the gap. Here the CDR3 reads CASGRGPGETQYF. CDR3 nucleotides: TGTGCTAGTGGCCGGGGTCCGGGGGAGACCCAGTACTTC.

The chain uses TRBV20-1 and TRBJ2-7, with 8 positions matching TRBD1. Germline V gene data show CDR1 as DFQATT and CDR2 as SNEGSKA (reference sequence). The CDR3 loop spans 13 amino acids. V lost 6 bases and J lost 4; bases outside the gene matches: 8. The chain's CDR3 is CSASAGGGYEQYF. CDR3 coding DNA: TGCAGTGCCAGCGCAGGGGGCGGTTACGAGCAGTACTTC.

CDR3 nucleotide sequence: TGTGCCATCAGTGAGTTTCAGGGGGCGCAGAATGAGCAGTTCTTC. As protein: CAISEFQGAQNEQFF. This chain uses TRBV10-3 with TRBJ2-1; 8 nucleotides line up with TRBD1. This CDR3 region has 15 residues. The germline CDR1 and CDR2 sequences are ENHRY and SYGVKD. V shed 1 base and J 7 bases; nucleotides not matched to a gene: 6.

In regard to this clonotype: A much larger clone is a single base away; this may be a read error. The chain couples TRBV13 to TRBJ2-4; 10 positions agree with TRBD1. The J call could be wrong; TRBJ2-7 is a better fit for the DNA end. Germline V gene data show CDR1 as PRHDT and CDR2 as FYEKMQ (reference sequence). This CDR3 has 16 residues. The CDR3 coding sequence is TGTGCCAGCAGCTGGAGCCCCGGGACAGGGGACTACGAGCAGTACTTC. Protein: CASSWSPGTGDYEQYF.

J is TRBJ2-1 and V is TRBV3-1; possibly TRBD1 or TRBD2 for D (5 bases each). Trimming removed 1 base from V and 11 bases from J, with 12 bases in between. The CDR3 spans 13 residues. The V gene's germline CDR1 is LGHDT and CDR2 YNNKEL (reference sequence). CDR3 nucleotide sequence: TGTGCCAGCAGCCAAGGTAGGGGACGCAAGCAGTTCTTC. It yields the protein CASSQGRGRKQFF.